One T cell receptor beta chain is described in this entry. This record belongs to a study of T cell responses to AZD1222 COVID-19 vaccine. Clones were sequenced by immunoSEQ multiplex PCR, and TCRdb holds only the in-frame ones, with some missing. This table has 95,000 to 100,000 clones, approximately 90% appearing once. J gave up 7 bases and V 3 bases, and 14 bases lay outside the gene matches. Germline V CDR1 and CDR2: LGHDT, YNNKEL (reference sequence). The CDR3 totals 16 residues. The sequencing here drew on peripheral blood, taken on day 0 of AZD1222 vaccination. The chain couples TRBV3-1 (or the pseudogene TRBV3-2) to TRBJ1-1; 7 positions match TRBD1. The sequence was obtained from an adult in good health. The CDR3 bases are TGTGCCAGCAGCCACGCCGCCCAGGGGGGACCGAATGAAGCTTTCTTT. Amino acid sequence: CASSHAAQGGPNEAFF.